This passage covers 23 T cell receptor beta chains from one sample sequenced in a study of shared clonotypes between healthy human individuals. The data were produced by immunoSEQ multiplex PCR, yet TCRdb's version contains in-frame clones alone and is incomplete. The data show roughly 2.6 million clones, approximately 94% seen once. The sequenced material came from naive CD4+ T cells sorted from blood. Indicated subset: CD45RA+ positively selected. The receptors here all came from a young man in good health.

This chain links TRBV14 with TRBJ2-6, with 8 bases lining up with TRBD1. Germline loops: CDR1 SGHDN, CDR2 FVKESK. The CDR3 length is 16 residues. Trimming took 3 bases from V and 4 from J; bases not matched to a gene: 5. CDR3 sequence: CASSQGGQVGANVLTF. CDR3 DNA sequence: TGTGCCAGCAGCCAGGGGGGACAGGTCGGGGCCAACGTCCTGACTTTC.

This clone was seen only once. The chain couples TRBV4-1 to TRBJ2-7; TRBD2 might be the D (5 bases). CDR1 and CDR2 from the germline V gene are MGHRA and YSYEKL. The CDR3 loop spans 18 amino acids. Trimming stripped 0 bases from V and 2 bases from J, with 20 bases between. CDR3 in DNA: TGCGCCAGCAGCCAAGAGCCGGAAAGGGAGTTTAAAACCTACGAGCAGTACTTC. It yields the protein CASSQEPEREFKTYEQYF.

This chain joins TRBV4-1 and TRBJ2-7; D assignment may be TRBD1 or TRBD2 (5 bases each). V was cut by 2 bases and J by 6 bases, with 11 bases left in between. The germline gives CDR1 MGHRA, CDR2 YSYEKL. This CDR3 spans 13 amino acids. CDR3 sequence: CASSQKSGTEQYF. The DNA of the CDR3 is TGCGCCAGCAGCCAAAAGTCAGGGACCGAGCAGTACTTC.

The V call is TRBV6-1, the J call TRBJ2-1, with D perhaps matching TRBD1 or TRBD2 (6 bases each). The CDR3 is made up of 14 amino acids. Germline V lookup: CDR1 MNHNS, CDR2 SASEGT. V was pared by 6 bases and J by 5 bases, with 14 bases between. The CDR3 DNA sequence: TGTGCCAGCAGGGGGGGCTACACTCACAATGAGCAGTTCTTC. This codes for CASRGGYTHNEQFF.

The CDR3 region is CASSQQGYSGNTIYF. CDR3 sequence (DNA): TGTGCCAGCTCTCAACAGGGATACTCTGGAAACACCATATATTTT. The chain carries TRBV18 and TRBJ1-3, with a possible D match to TRBD1 (6 bases). This CDR3 has 15 amino acids. CDR1 and CDR2 (germline): KGHSH, LQKENI. Trimming took 6 bases from V and 0 from J, leaving 12 bases between them.

The chain has TRBV30 and TRBJ2-4, with D maybe TRBD2 (6 bases). The germline gives CDR1 GTSNPN, CDR2 SVGIG (reference sequence). The CDR3 covers 15 residues. V shed 0 bases and J shed 0 bases, with 9 bases lying between them. CDR3 amino acids: CAWSVKGLAKNIQYF. For the CDR3, the DNA is TGTGCCTGGAGTGTCAAGGGACTAGCCAAAAACATTCAGTACTTC.

The sample holds a few counts of this clone. This chain uses TRBV19 with TRBJ1-3; possible D gene TRBD1, 6 bases. CDR3 length: 18 amino acids. Germline CDR1 reads LNHDA; CDR2 reads SQIVND (reference sequence). V lost 4 bases and J 5 bases, leaving 24 bases between the germline ends. The CDR3 DNA follows: TGTGCCAGTAGTACTGGCCTCGTGACAGGCATAAAAAGAAACACCATATATTTT. Translating gives CASSTGLVTGIKRNTIYF.

The count of this clone is one. This chain connects TRBV6-1 to TRBJ1-1; no clear D gene. V was clipped by 2 bases and J by 1 base, with 11 bases between them. The CDR3 extends over 15 amino acids. The germline CDR1 and CDR2 sequences are MNHNS and SASEGT. The CDR3 here is CASSEKAGWNTEAFF. The CDR3 DNA follows: TGTGCCAGCAGTGAAAAGGCTGGTTGGAACACTGAAGCTTTCTTT.

To note about this clone: Other DNA variants within this sample encode the same CDR3. This chain joins TRBV6-1 and TRBJ2-7; TRBD1 matches at 8 bases. V dropped 0 bases and J dropped 4; count of bases not matched to a gene: 5. The CDR3 loop spans 15 amino acids. The germline V gene encodes CDR1 MNHNS and CDR2 SASEGT. DNA of the CDR3: TGTGCCAGCAGTGAAGCAGGACAGGGCCTTTACGAGCAGTACTTC. It translates to CASSEAGQGLYEQYF.

The rearrangement links TRBV28 to TRBJ2-7; TRBD2 is a possible D gene (7 bases). The CDR3 has 14 amino acids. V was pared by 7 bases and J by 7 bases, with 20 bases between. Germline CDR1 MDHEN, CDR2 SYDVKM. For the CDR3, the DNA is TGTGCCAGCATCCTCGGGGGGCCGGGGGGAGAGCAGTACTTC. Encoded protein: CASILGGPGGEQYF.

Details on this clone: Other DNA sequences from this sample encode an identical CDR3 as well. V is TRBV7-2 and J is TRBJ1-2; 10 positions agree with TRBD1. The germline gives CDR1 SGHTA, CDR2 FQGNSA. V gave up 0 bases and J gave up 12 bases; unmatched junction bases: 10. This CDR3 region has 15 residues. The CDR3: CASSLAGTGARQDTF. CDR3 DNA sequence: TGTGCCAGCAGCTTAGCCGGGACAGGGGCTCGACAGGACACCTTC. The entire variable domain, with the rest obtained from reference TRBV7-2 and TRBJ1-2, is as follows: GAGVSQSPSNKVTEKGKDVELRCDPISGHTALYWYRQSLGQGLEFLIYFQGNSAPDKSGLPSDRFSAERTGGSVSTLTIQRTQQEDSAVYLCASSLAGTGARQDTFGSGTRLTVV.

This clone has just one count. The rearrangement links TRBV2 to TRBJ1-5; 7 bases line up with TRBD1. CDR1 is SNHLY, CDR2 FYNNEI, per germline. Trimming removed 6 bases from V and 1 base from J; junction bases left unmatched: 6. This CDR3 is built from 15 residues. CDR3 in amino acids: CASRDRVLSNQPQHF. CDR3 sequence (DNA): TGTGCCAGCAGAGACAGGGTTTTGAGCAATCAGCCCCAGCATTTT.

As for this clone: Other DNA variants within this sample encode the same CDR3. The rearrangement joins TRBV2 to TRBJ2-2; maybe TRBD2 (5 bases). V was trimmed by 1 base and J by 1 base, leaving 7 bases between them. The CDR3 spans 15 residues. Germline V CDR1 and CDR2: SNHLY, FYNNEI. CDR3 coding DNA: TGTGCCAGCAGTGAAGTTGCGGGGAACACCGGGGAGCTGTTTTTT. Protein: CASSEVAGNTGELFF. Variable domain in full (rest from reference TRBV2 and TRBJ2-2): EPEVTQTPSHQVTQMGQEVILRCVPISNHLYFYWYRQILGQKVEFLVSFYNNEISEKSEIFDDQFSVERPDGSNFTLKIRSTKLEDSAMYFCASSEVAGNTGELFFGEGSRLTVL.

The V gene is TRBV6-5, the J gene TRBJ2-3, with unresolved D. The CDR3 has 14 residues. Germline values: CDR1 MNHEY, CDR2 SVGAGI. With 5 bases removed from V and 1 base from J, the gap between germline ends came to 10 bases. The CDR3 bases are TGTGCCAGCAGTCCAGGACGGGGCACAGATACGCAGTATTTT. Its protein product is CASSPGRGTDTQYF.

The chain joins TRBV27 to TRBJ1-2; TRBD1 is a possible D gene (5 bases). CDR3 size: 13 residues. The V gene's germline CDR1 is MNHEY and CDR2 SMNVEV (reference sequence). Trimming cost V 6 bases and J 8 bases, with 16 bases left between them. CDR3 sequence reads: CASSLEGAQGYTF. The CDR3 bases are TGTGCCAGCAGCTTGGAAGGGGCGCAAGGCTACACCTTC.

The V gene is TRBV29-1, the J gene TRBJ2-5; 7 nucleotides align to TRBD2. Germline V CDR1 and CDR2: SQVTM, ANQGSEA. The CDR3 length is 15 residues. The J segment lost 1 base and the V segment lost 7 bases, leaving 12 bases of the junction unmatched. The CDR3 nucleotides are TGCAGCGCCGCCCCACGGGGGGAAGTCCAAGAGACCCAGTACTTC. Translating it yields CSAAPRGEVQETQYF.

J is TRBJ2-1 and V is TRBV7-2; the match to TRBD1 covers 10 bases. V lost 5 bases to trimming and J lost 5 bases; unmatched junction nucleotides: 6. Germline CDR1 SGHTA, CDR2 FQGNSA. The CDR3 spans 15 residues. Here the CDR3 DNA reads TGTGCCAGCAGCCTGGACAGGGGGACTCACAATGAGCAGTTCTTC. This gives the protein CASSLDRGTHNEQFF.

In its sample, this clone was seen once. This chain connects TRBV7-9 to TRBJ2-5; possibly TRBD1 or TRBD2 for D (5 bases each). CDR1 SEHNR and CDR2 FQNEAQ come from the germline V gene (reference sequence). This CDR3 contains 14 residues. Trimming removed 5 bases at V and 5 bases at J, with 15 bases between. Here the CDR3 reads CASSKLGEWETQYF. The CDR3 nucleotides are TGTGCCAGCAGCAAGCTGGGGGAATGGGAGACCCAGTACTTC.

The V call is TRBV9, the J call TRBJ1-2; no definite D call. The CDR3 is 14 residues long. V lost 3 bases and J 8 bases, leaving 17 bases between the germline ends. Per germline, CDR1 SGDLS and CDR2 YYNGEE. CDR3 bases: TGTGCCAGCAGCGCCCTAGGTGATAGGAGGGGCTACACCTTC. It is translated as CASSALGDRRGYTF.

The chain combines TRBV15 with TRBJ2-2; TRBD2 might be the D (5 bases). The CDR3 totals 15 residues. CDR1 and CDR2 (germline): LNHNV, YYDKDF (reference sequence). Trimming took 5 bases from V and 7 from J, leaving 17 bases between them. CDR3 protein: CATSPSRVLGGELFF. The CDR3 DNA reads TGTGCCACCAGCCCTTCGAGGGTCCTTGGCGGGGAGCTGTTTTTT. Complete variable domain (other parts from reference TRBV15 and TRBJ2-2): DAMVIQNPRYQVTQFGKPVTLSCSQTLNHNVMYWYQQKSSQAPKLLFHYYDKDFNNEADTPDNFQSRRPNTSFCFLDIRSPGLGDTAMYLCATSPSRVLGGELFFGEGSRLTVL.

This chain joins TRBV18 and TRBJ2-5; D uncertain. The CDR3 runs to 15 residues. Trimming pared 2 bases from V and 2 bases from J, leaving 12 bases between. CDR1 and CDR2 (germline): KGHSH, LQKENI. CDR3 nucleotide sequence: TGTGCCAGCTCACCAGATAAGAAGGGACAAGAGACCCAGTACTTC. Translation: CASSPDKKGQETQYF.

This sequence joins TRBV10-1 and TRBJ2-3, with 9 positions matching TRBD2. Germline CDR1 and CDR2: WNHNN and SYGVQD (reference sequence). CDR3 length equals 16 residues. V shed 8 bases, J shed 1 base, and the junction held 10 bases outside the gene matches. CDR3 nucleotide sequence: TGCGCCAGCTCTAGAACCTTAGCGGGGGGCACAGATACGCAGTATTTT. Translating it yields CASSRTLAGGTDTQYF.

V gene TRBV28 combines with J gene TRBJ2-1; no clear D gene. The germline CDR1 and CDR2 sequences are MDHEN and SYDVKM. CDR3 length: 16 residues. Deletions cut 5 bases from V and 4 bases from J, with 18 bases between. The CDR3 reads CASSVPSTGVYNEQFF. CDR3 DNA sequence: TGTGCCAGCAGTGTACCTTCGACGGGCGTATACAATGAGCAGTTCTTC.